The T cell receptor beta chain described here comes from a study of T cells after yellow fever vaccination. The CDR3 sequence is 16 residues long. Germline V lookup: CDR1 MNHEY, CDR2 SVGAGI. Between the trimmed V and J ends, which lost 0 bases and 4 bases, there was a span of 12 bases. As regards this clonotype: Its antigen is unidentified.

Notes on the study in general: The booster saw the reappearance of most primary-vaccination clones (around 96% CD4, roughly 90% CD8).

Each CDR3 protein gets one entry after TCRdb re-called the 5' RACE reads with MiXCR. The table records 620,000 or so distinct CDR3 sequences, roughly 12% of them present only once. The material was PBMCs, obtained on the day of the yellow fever booster vaccination. This TCR came from a man younger than 40 who received the YFV17D yellow fever vaccine. The V gene is TRBV6-5, the J gene TRBJ2-2; D perhaps matches TRBD2 (5 bases). The CDR3 reads CASSYSGGWSTGELFF. The CDR3 DNA follows: TGTGCCAGCAGTTACTCGGGCGGGTGGAGCACCGGGGAGCTGTTTTTT.